The T cell receptor (beta chain) under discussion was sequenced for a study of cytomegalovirus exposure and HLA in healthy donors. Primers for the PCR totalled 60 Vbeta and 13 Jbeta. Sequencing used immunoSEQ multiplex PCR; TCRdb keeps in-frame clones, though not all of them. The repertoire consists of 180,000 or so clones, with roughly 84% occurring once and the leading ten covering roughly 1.5%. This clone has only a few counts. The receptor was isolated from a male donor in good health and CMV-seronegative. The sequenced material came from PBMCs.

The CDR3 protein is CASSTPGENTEAFF. In nucleotides, the CDR3 is TGTGCCAGTAGTACCCCGGGAGAGAACACTGAAGCTTTCTTT. V gene TRBV19 combines with J gene TRBJ1-1; D remains ambiguous. V lost 4 bases to trimming and J lost 1 base, with 10 bases between them. CDR3 length: 14 residues. Germline V gene lookup returns CDR1 LNHDA and CDR2 SQIVND (reference sequence).